Many counts were recorded for the clone carrying this T cell receptor (beta chain). Its antigen is unknown. Each cDNA molecule carried a unique molecular identifier. TCRdb processed the 5' RACE reads anew with MiXCR; each CDR3 protein has one entry. The data show 25,000 to 30,000 distinct CDR3 sequences, around 5% seen once. CDR3 length: 12 residues. V shed 3 bases and J 5 bases; nucleotides not matched to a gene: 4. Germline CDR1 SQVTM, CDR2 ANQGSEA. This entry comes from a study of early T cells in non-severe SARS-CoV-2 infection. Across the study: Sequenced material consisted of bulk RNA (from unsorted whole blood), and chains were unpaired. Points from the study as a whole: CD4 and private specificities were missed by VDJdb matching, which favored anti-spike CD8 responses.

The specimen sequenced was whole blood. The TCR sequence derives from an adult who was a healthcare worker with PCR-confirmed SARS-CoV-2 infection or an uninfected control (not recorded which). The chain joins TRBV29-1 to TRBJ2-7, with TRBD2 matching 7 bases. The chain's CDR3 is CSVEGLRDEQYF. DNA of the CDR3: TGCAGCGTTGAGGGACTACGGGACGAGCAGTACTTC.